The 2 T cell receptor beta chains below come from one sample, sequenced in a study of T cells in Graves' hyperthyroidism and ophthalmopathy. The source material, RNA transcripts, was used to amplify TCR beta CDR3 regions. HTBI primers were the set used in a first-round RT-PCR of the TCR CDR3. TCRdb re-called the multiplex PCR reads through MiXCR, storing one row per CDR3 protein. The table lists 560,000 or so distinct CDR3 sequences, under 60% of them singletons. Sequenced material: peripheral blood or thyroid tissue (not recorded which). The receptors derive from a woman aged 18-35 years with Graves' hyperthyroidism.

The rearrangement uses TRBV10-2 and TRBJ2-7; a possible D gene is TRBD2 (6 bases). The CDR3 sequence is 15 residues long. Germline CDR1 WSHSY, CDR2 SAAADI. Trimming left V 3 bases short and J 6 bases short, with 18 bases between. The CDR3 loop reads CASSEPARGIREQYF. The CDR3 nucleotides read TGCGCCAGCAGTGAACCCGCTCGCGGGATTCGCGAGCAGTACTTC.

This chain connects TRBV19 to TRBJ2-7; 9 nucleotides align to TRBD1. The V gene's germline CDR1 is LNHDA and CDR2 SQIVND (reference sequence). CDR3 length equals 16 residues. V lost 2 bases to trimming and J lost 2 bases; unmatched junction nucleotides: 7. The CDR3 region has the DNA TGTGCCAGTAGTATAAACCGGGACAGGGAACCCTACGAGCAGTACTTC. As protein: CASSINRDREPYEQYF.